The 25 T cell receptor beta chains below were found in one sample sequenced in a study of graft-versus-host responses after intestinal transplantation. Their antigen targets remain unknown. TCRdb's table, derived via immunoSEQ multiplex PCR, lists solely in-frame clones and lacks some. The table includes about 86,000 clones, around 86% detected once. Sample: unstimulated CD8+ T cells sorted from spleen or lymph node cells, taken before intestinal transplant. These receptors all stem from a human donor who received an intestinal transplant.

This chain joins TRBV19 and TRBJ2-1; D may be TRBD2 (6 bases). The germline V and J ends were trimmed by 3 bases and 10 bases, with 10 bases remaining between them. Germline CDR1 LNHDA, CDR2 SQIVND (reference sequence). The CDR3 is made up of 12 amino acids. CDR3 DNA: TGTGCCAGTAGTATCGGGGGTGGGGAGCAGTTCTTC. This sequence encodes CASSIGGGEQFF.

The chain recombines TRBV19 with TRBJ1-1; 8 nucleotides agree with TRBD1. Per the germline V gene, CDR1 is LNHDA and CDR2 is SQIVND (reference sequence). V shed 3 bases, J shed 1 base, and the junction held 4 bases outside the gene matches. The CDR3 contains 15 residues. The CDR3 bases are TGTGCCAGTAGTATCCGGACAGGGAGGAACACTGAAGCTTTCTTT. Translation: CASSIRTGRNTEAFF.

The chain links TRBV27 to TRBJ2-1; the match to TRBD2 covers 9 bases. The CDR3 sequence is 14 residues long. Germline V CDR1 and CDR2: MNHEY, SMNVEV (reference sequence). V lost 5 bases, J lost 6 bases, and 5 bases stayed unmatched. DNA of the CDR3: TGTGCCAGCAGTAAGTTAGCGGGAGTCAATGAGCAGTTCTTC. It specifies CASSKLAGVNEQFF.

V usage is TRBV19 and J usage is TRBJ2-7, with D tentatively TRBD2 (5 bases). V lost 5 bases to trimming and J lost 6 bases, with 8 bases between them. Germline CDR1 reads LNHDA; CDR2 reads SQIVND (reference sequence). The CDR3 runs to 11 residues. CDR3 sequence: CASSGGSEQYF. As DNA, the CDR3 is TGTGCCAGTAGTGGAGGTAGCGAGCAGTACTTC.

The CDR3, as DNA: TGTGCCAGCAGTTACTCCCTAGCGGGGAACCAAGAGACCCAGTACTTC. Translation: CASSYSLAGNQETQYF. V gene TRBV6-5 combines with J gene TRBJ2-5; 9 nucleotides agree with TRBD2. From germline, CDR1 is MNHEY and CDR2 SVGAGI. With V trimmed by 0 bases and J by 0 bases, 2 bases remained unmatched. The CDR3 spans 16 residues.

This clone was seen a single time. The gene calls are TRBV2 and TRBJ1-1, with 12 bases matching TRBD1. Germline CDR1 is SNHLY and CDR2 is FYNNEI. V lost 2 bases and J lost 10; bases outside the gene matches: 8. CDR3 length: 15 residues. The CDR3 sequence is CASSEFRDRGLVAFF. CDR3 nucleotides: TGTGCCAGCAGTGAATTCCGGGACAGGGGGCTAGTAGCTTTCTTT.

This clone was counted between two and nine times. V and J are TRBV9 and TRBJ2-3, with a tentative D call TRBD1 (5 bases). Looked up from germline, CDR1 is SGDLS and CDR2 is YYNGEE. The CDR3 consists of 15 residues. Trimming removed 2 bases from V and 0 bases from J, with 10 bases in between. The CDR3 here is CASSVLGPSTDTQYF. The CDR3 DNA reads as TGTGCCAGCAGCGTCTTGGGGCCTAGCACAGATACGCAGTATTTT.

V gene TRBV7-9 combines with J gene TRBJ2-1; tentative D call: TRBD2 (5 bases). Looked up from germline, CDR1 is SEHNR and CDR2 is FQNEAQ (reference sequence). The CDR3 is made up of 12 amino acids. V shed 7 bases and J shed 3 bases, with 7 bases lying between them. The CDR3 DNA reads TGTGCCAGCAAAGCGGTCTACAATGAGCAGTTCTTC. Translating gives CASKAVYNEQFF.

The chain recombines TRBV6-4 with TRBJ2-2; a possible D gene is TRBD2 (5 bases). Germline V CDR1 and CDR2: MRHNA, SNTAGT. The V gene lost 3 bases and the J gene lost 1 base, with 9 bases spanning the gap. The CDR3 sequence is 15 residues long. CDR3 in amino acids: CASSEGGVNTGELFF. DNA for the CDR3: TGTGCCAGCAGTGAAGGAGGTGTGAACACCGGGGAGCTGTTTTTT.

The rearrangement links TRBV7-3 to TRBJ2-7; D ambiguous. This CDR3 region has 13 residues. The V end lost 3 bases, the J end lost 0 bases, and 6 bases lay between the germline ends. In germline, CDR1 is SGHTA, CDR2 FQGTGA. The CDR3 sequence: CASSFGFSYEQYF. The CDR3 DNA follows: TGTGCCAGCAGCTTCGGTTTCTCCTACGAGCAGTACTTC.

This chain joins TRBV7-3 and TRBJ2-2, with unresolved D. The CDR3 has 16 amino acids. The V gene lost 2 bases and the J gene lost 0 bases, with 10 bases spanning the gap. Germline V lookup: CDR1 SGHTA, CDR2 FQGTGA. CDR3 residues: CASSLGVPPNTGELFF. CDR3 DNA: TGTGCCAGCAGCTTAGGAGTCCCCCCGAACACCGGGGAGCTGTTTTTT.

This clone was counted a few times. The chain links TRBV7-3 to TRBJ2-7; maybe TRBD2 (6 bases). Trimming removed 9 bases at V and 0 bases at J, with 15 bases between. This CDR3 comprises 14 residues. Germline lookup yields CDR1 SGHTA and CDR2 FQGTGA. The CDR3 DNA sequence: TGTGCCAGTTCCACGGGGGACGCCTCCTACGAGCAGTACTTC. Protein product: CASSTGDASYEQYF.

V usage is TRBV2 and J usage is TRBJ2-3, with D perhaps matching TRBD2 (5 bases). The CDR3 runs to 15 residues. Germline V gives CDR1 SNHLY, CDR2 FYNNEI. Trimming pared 4 bases from V and 2 bases from J, leaving 13 bases between. In DNA, the CDR3 is TGTGCCAGCAGTGGTGTGAGGGAATACACAGATACGCAGTATTTT. Residues: CASSGVREYTDTQYF.

The V gene is TRBV7-9, the J gene TRBJ1-4; D possibly corresponds to TRBD1 (5 bases). Germline lookup yields CDR1 SEHNR and CDR2 FQNEAQ (reference sequence). This CDR3 is 13 amino acids long. The V end lost 5 bases, the J end lost 12 bases, and 16 bases lay between the germline ends. The CDR3 nucleotides are TGTGCCAGCAGCCCGGTCCGGACACAAGAACTGTTTTTT. It is translated as CASSPVRTQELFF.

The V and J genes are TRBV6-5 and TRBJ2-2; 9 nucleotides line up with TRBD1. With V trimmed by 2 bases and J by 2 bases, 3 bases remained unmatched. CDR1 is MNHEY and CDR2 is SVGAGI in the germline V gene. The CDR3 has 16 amino acids. The CDR3 loop reads CASSYRDRVNTGELFF. CDR3 coding DNA: TGTGCCAGCAGTTACCGGGACAGGGTTAACACCGGGGAGCTGTTTTTT.

This sequence joins TRBV12-5 and TRBJ2-1; tentative D call: TRBD2 (7 bases). This CDR3 has 18 amino acids. V was trimmed by 3 bases and J by 1 base, leaving 19 bases between them. CDR1 is LGHNT and CDR2 is FRNRAP in the germline V gene. The DNA for the CDR3 is TGTGCTAGTGGTTTAGGACGGGGGGCGGGAGTATCCTACAATGAGCAGTTCTTC. It codes for CASGLGRGAGVSYNEQFF.

The chain uses TRBV11-2 and TRBJ2-2; D might be TRBD1 (6 bases). The CDR3 has 18 amino acids. V was cut by 4 bases and J by 3 bases, with 21 bases left in between. Germline values: CDR1 SGHAT, CDR2 FQNNGV. Here the CDR3 reads CASSSNPLAGAHTGELFF. The CDR3 nucleotides read TGTGCCAGCAGCTCCAACCCGCTAGCAGGGGCCCACACCGGGGAGCTGTTTTTT.

This clone has only a few counts. This chain joins TRBV6-4 and TRBJ1-6, with a possible D match to TRBD1 (5 bases). V gave up 3 bases and J gave up 4 bases, with 13 bases separating them. This CDR3 contains 16 residues. CDR1 and CDR2 (germline): MRHNA, SNTAGT. CDR3 region: CASSEPGRGYNSPLHF. The DNA for the CDR3 is TGTGCCAGCAGTGAACCAGGGCGTGGGTATAATTCACCCCTCCACTTT.

This chain links TRBV27 with TRBJ2-5; 10 bases line up with TRBD1. The J call may be in error: the DNA end matches TRBJ2-7 better. This CDR3 has 14 residues. Germline values: CDR1 MNHEY, CDR2 SMNVEV (reference sequence). The CDR3 bases are TGTGCCAGCAGTTTGGGGACAGGGGTCCACGAGCAGTACTTC. It specifies CASSLGTGVHEQYF.

The genes are TRBV7-9 and TRBJ1-2, with D possibly matching TRBD1 (5 bases). The CDR3 totals 11 residues. Germline CDR1 and CDR2: SEHNR and FQNEAQ (reference sequence). Trimming cost V 5 bases and J 8 bases, with 9 bases left between them. The CDR3 coding sequence is TGTGCCAGCAGCCCGACAGACGGCTACACCTTC. Amino acid sequence: CASSPTDGYTF.

This clone has a single count. This rearrangement joins TRBV28 to TRBJ1-5, with D tentatively TRBD1 (5 bases). Trimming cost V 5 bases and J 2 bases, with 10 bases left between them. This CDR3 region has 14 residues. In germline, CDR1 is MDHEN, CDR2 SYDVKM. Here the CDR3 reads CASSITGGNQPQHF. In nucleotides, the CDR3 is TGTGCCAGCAGTATAACAGGAGGCAATCAGCCCCAGCATTTT.

V and J are TRBV10-2 and TRBJ2-3; 9 positions agree with TRBD1. CDR3 length equals 16 residues. The V gene's germline CDR1 is WSHSY and CDR2 SAAADI. Trimming took 3 bases from V and 3 from J; bases not matched to a gene: 7. In DNA, the CDR3 is TGCGCCAGCAGTGAACTGACAGGGGGAGATACAGATACGCAGTATTTT. Protein product: CASSELTGGDTDTQYF.

The J gene is TRBJ1-1, the V gene TRBV2; TRBD1 aligns across 7 bases. This CDR3 has 14 amino acids. Unmatched junction bases numbered 4, after V lost 6 bases and J lost 0 bases. Germline-derived CDR1 and CDR2 are SNHLY and FYNNEI. CDR3 loop: CASRTGFVNTEAFF. The CDR3 DNA follows: TGTGCCAGCAGGACAGGGTTTGTGAACACTGAAGCTTTCTTT.

The genes are TRBV6-1 and TRBJ2-7; D is undetermined. Per germline, CDR1 MNHNS and CDR2 SASEGT. The V and J ends lost 2 bases and 7 bases respectively, with 12 bases between them. This CDR3 contains 13 residues. CDR3 amino acids: CASSESERSEQYF. The CDR3 DNA sequence: TGTGCCAGCAGTGAAAGTGAGAGGTCTGAGCAGTACTTC.

The V and J genes are TRBV4-1 and TRBJ1-6; tentatively, D is TRBD1 (5 bases). The CDR3 consists of 19 residues. Germline V CDR1 and CDR2: MGHRA, YSYEKL. Trimming removed 2 bases at V and 3 bases at J, with 20 bases between. The CDR3 DNA reads as TGCGCCAGCAGCCAAACCAGGGTTTCTAGTTGGGACTATAATTCACCCCTCCACTTT. The encoded protein is CASSQTRVSSWDYNSPLHF.